The next 3 T cell receptor beta chains were all read from a single sample in a study of OX40 agonist ivuxolimab in advanced cancers. The method was immunoSEQ multiplex PCR; TCRdb's version includes in-frame clones alone and lacks a portion of them. The profile shows roughly 45,000 clones, 75% to 90% of them singletons. This material consisted of CD4+ or CD8+ T cells sorted from blood, taken in a trial of the OX40 agonist ivuxolimab. Receptors were obtained from an adult with an advanced solid tumor such as melanoma, head and neck, liver or kidney cancer.

The V gene is TRBV7-9, the J gene TRBJ2-7; D is perhaps TRBD1 or TRBD2 (5 bases each). CDR3 length: 15 amino acids. V lost 5 bases to trimming and J lost 7 bases, with 21 bases between them. Germline values: CDR1 SEHNR, CDR2 FQNEAQ (reference sequence). The CDR3 sequence: CASSPQDSREGEQYF. CDR3 bases: TGTGCCAGCAGCCCCCAAGACAGCCGGGAAGGAGAGCAGTACTTC.

The CDR3 spells CASSLVGTVSYNEQFF. CDR3 DNA sequence: TGTGCCAGCAGCTTAGTCGGGACAGTATCCTACAATGAGCAGTTCTTC. This rearrangement joins TRBV7-9 to TRBJ2-1; 7 bases line up with TRBD1. CDR1 is SEHNR and CDR2 is FQNEAQ in the germline V gene (reference sequence). Trimming took 1 base from V and 1 from J; bases not matched to a gene: 4. The CDR3 loop spans 16 amino acids.

The chain combines TRBV7-9 with TRBJ2-4, with D perhaps matching TRBD2 (6 bases). V dropped 7 bases and J dropped 9 bases, with 16 bases sitting between them. The CDR3 is 13 amino acids. Germline values: CDR1 SEHNR, CDR2 FQNEAQ (reference sequence). Here the CDR3 reads CASTLGGVPIQYF. The CDR3 nucleotides are TGTGCCAGCACCCTAGGAGGGGTGCCCATTCAGTACTTC.